This T cell receptor beta chain was obtained from a study of blood T cells in healthy people across ages. This CDR3 comprises 14 residues. The V end lost 6 bases, the J end lost 4 bases, and 13 bases lay between the germline ends. Primed by a sample-barcoded 5' primer and a J-beta primer mix, a second PCR proceeded for roughly 6 to 12 cycles. Every single cDNA molecule received a tag from a template-switch adaptor with 12 random nucleotides. TCRdb independently ran MiXCR on the 5' RACE reads; one entry per CDR3 protein. This repertoire shows about 1,800,000 distinct CDR3 sequences, roughly 27% found once; its top ten account for 7.7%. This clonotype appeared many times. Its antigen is undetermined. Study-wide results and caveats: Bulk PBMC profiling left naive and antigen-experienced comparisons inconclusive. Measured against age, TCR beta diversity per million T cells decreased in a roughly linear manner.

The donors, all healthy, were Caucasians living in Russia, aged about 6 to 90. Sequenced input: blood. The chain uses TRBV12-3 or TRBV12-4 and TRBJ2-4, with a weak D call TRBD1 (6 bases). This clonotype was obtained from a woman in her twenties or thirties in good health. For the CDR3, the DNA is TGTGCCAGCAGGTCAGGGGTATCGAAAAACATTCAGTACTTC. Translation gives CASRSGVSKNIQYF.